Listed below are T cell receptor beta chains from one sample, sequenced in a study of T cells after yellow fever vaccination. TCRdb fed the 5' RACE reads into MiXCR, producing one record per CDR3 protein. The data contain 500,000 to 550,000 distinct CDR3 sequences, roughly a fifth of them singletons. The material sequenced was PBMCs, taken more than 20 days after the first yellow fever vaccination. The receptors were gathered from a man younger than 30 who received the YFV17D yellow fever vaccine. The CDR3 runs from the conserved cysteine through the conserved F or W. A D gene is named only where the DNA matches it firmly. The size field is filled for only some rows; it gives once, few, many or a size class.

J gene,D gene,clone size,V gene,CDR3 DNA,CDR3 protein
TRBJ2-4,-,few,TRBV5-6,TGTGCCAGCAGCCGAGCACTAAGTTACGGCATTCAGTACTTC,CASSRALSYGIQYF
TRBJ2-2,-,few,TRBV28,TGTGCCAGCACCGCGGGGCCTCGCACCGGGGAGCTGTTTTTT,CASTAGPRTGELFF
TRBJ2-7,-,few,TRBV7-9,TGTGCCAGCAGCGGGGACACACGCTCCTACGAGCAGTACTTC,CASSGDTRSYEQYF
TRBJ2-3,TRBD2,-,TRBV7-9,TGTGCCAGCAGCGCTACGGGGGGGCGAGCAGATACGCAGTATTTT,CASSATGGRADTQYF
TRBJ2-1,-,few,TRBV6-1,TGTGCCAGCAGTGAAGAGCCTAGCAGGTGGGGGATCTACAATGAGCAGTTCTTC,CASSEEPSRWGIYNEQFF
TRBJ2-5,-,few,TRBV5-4,TGTGCCAGCAGCTTGGCCAAAAAAGAGACCCAGTACTTC,CASSLAKKETQYF
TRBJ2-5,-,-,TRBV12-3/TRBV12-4,TGTGCCAGCAGCCGTGTGGAGACCCAGTACTTC,CASSRVETQYF
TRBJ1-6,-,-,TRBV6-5,TGTGCCAGCAGCGGACGGGGCATAACCCTCCACTTT,CASSGRGITLHF
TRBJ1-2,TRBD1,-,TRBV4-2,TGTGCCAGCAGCCTGAGACCCGGGACAGAGAATAGAGGCTACACCTTC,CASSLRPGTENRGYTF
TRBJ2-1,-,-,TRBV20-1,TGCAGTGCTAGACCATCTCTCGGGGGGCAATCCTACAATGAGCAGTTCTTC,CSARPSLGGQSYNEQFF
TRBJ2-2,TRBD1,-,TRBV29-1,TGCAGCGTTGCTGGGACAGGGACGAACACCGGGGAGCTGTTTTTT,CSVAGTGTNTGELFF
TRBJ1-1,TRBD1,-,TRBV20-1,TGCAGTGCTCGGACAGGCGGAGCTTTCTTT,CSARTGGAFF
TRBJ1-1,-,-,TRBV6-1,TGTGCCAGCAGCTGGACAGTCGTGAACACTGAAGCTTTCTTT,CASSWTVVNTEAFF
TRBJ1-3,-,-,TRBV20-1,TGCAGTGCTAAACATACAGGGACTTCTGGAAACACCATATATTTT,CSAKHTGTSGNTIYF
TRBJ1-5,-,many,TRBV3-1,TGTGCCAGCAGCCAAGGGGCACAGATGAATCAGCCCCAGCATTTT,CASSQGAQMNQPQHF
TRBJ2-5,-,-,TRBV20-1,TGCAGTGCTAGTGAGCCTCTTGGGGAGACCCAGTACTTC,CSASEPLGETQYF
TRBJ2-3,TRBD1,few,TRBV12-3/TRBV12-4,TGTGCCAGCACTGTTGGACAGGGGCCCCCAGATACGCAGTATTTT,CASTVGQGPPDTQYF
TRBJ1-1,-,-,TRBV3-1,TGTGCCAGCAGCCTTAAACCGGACACTGAAGCTTTCTTT,CASSLKPDTEAFF
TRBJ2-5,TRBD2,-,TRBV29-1,TGCAGTTCTCTCGGGGAGGGGGAGACCCAGTACTTC,CSSLGEGETQYF
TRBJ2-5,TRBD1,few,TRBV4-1,TGCGCCAGCAGCCAAAGCAGGGGGGAGACCCAGTACTTC,CASSQSRGETQYF
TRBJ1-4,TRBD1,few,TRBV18,TGTGCCAGCTCACCCGGGACAGAAAATGAAAAACTGTTTTTT,CASSPGTENEKLFF
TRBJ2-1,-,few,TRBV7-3,TGTGCCAGCAGCTTTGGGGGCACCTTCTCTGAGCAGTTCTTC,CASSFGGTFSEQFF
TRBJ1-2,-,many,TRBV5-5,TGTGCCAGCAGCCCCCGGGGTGCCCTGGACTATGGCTACACCTTC,CASSPRGALDYGYTF
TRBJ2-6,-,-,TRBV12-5,TGTGCTAGTGGTTTGTCCGGTCCTCTGCCAGGCCAGAGCTCTGGGGCCAACGTCCTGACTTTC,CASGLSGPLPGQSSGANVLTF
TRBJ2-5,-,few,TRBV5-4,TGTGCCAGCAGCTTAGTCGGTGGAGCCCAGTACTTC,CASSLVGGAQYF
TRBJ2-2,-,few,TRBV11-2,TGTGCCAGCAGCTCGTGGACGAGTAGCGTGAGAACCGGGGAGCTGTTTTTT,CASSSWTSSVRTGELFF
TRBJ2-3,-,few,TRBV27,TGTGCCAGCAGTAAAACCCAGCGCCCGGGACTTTCCCTATATACGCAGTATTTT,CASSKTQRPGLSLYTQYF
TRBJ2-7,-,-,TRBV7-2,TGTGCCAGCAGCTTAAGACAAACTACCTACGAGCAGTACTTC,CASSLRQTTYEQYF
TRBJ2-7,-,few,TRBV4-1,TGCGCCAGCAGCCAGGTCGGGACGGCCTACGAGCAGTACTTC,CASSQVGTAYEQYF
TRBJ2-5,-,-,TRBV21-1,TGTGCCAGCAGCCCACCCTCCGTGGGACAGGGGCAAGAGACCCAGTACTTC,CASSPPSVGQGQETQYF
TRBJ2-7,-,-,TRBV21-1,TGTGCCAGCAGCAAAGTTGGTAGGGTCAGTAGCTACGAGCAGTACTTC,CASSKVGRVSSYEQYF
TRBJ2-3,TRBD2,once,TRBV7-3,TGTGCCAGCAGCTTAACTAGCGGGGGGCCCACAGATACGCAGTATTTT,CASSLTSGGPTDTQYF
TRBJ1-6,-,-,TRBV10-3,TGTGCCATCAGTGAGTCGGAGTTAAGCTACAATTCACCCCTCCACTTT,CAISESELSYNSPLHF
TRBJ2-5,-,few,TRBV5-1,TGCGCCAGCAACCAACAGACAGGAGGCGAGACCCAGTACTTC,CASNQQTGGETQYF
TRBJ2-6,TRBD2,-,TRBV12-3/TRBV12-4,TGTGCCAGCAGTTTATTACCTAGCGGGGGGGCCGGTGGGGCCAACGTCCTGACTTTC,CASSLLPSGGAGGANVLTF
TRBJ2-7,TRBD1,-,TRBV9,TGTGCCAGCAGCCTGGACAGGGCGGGCTACGAGCAGTACTTC,CASSLDRAGYEQYF
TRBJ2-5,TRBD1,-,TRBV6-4,TGTGCCAGCAGGCCCCCGGACAGGGCCGAGACCCAGTACTTC,CASRPPDRAETQYF
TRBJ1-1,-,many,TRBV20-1,TGCAGTGCTAGAGGCAGGGGAGACACTGAAGCTTTCTTT,CSARGRGDTEAFF
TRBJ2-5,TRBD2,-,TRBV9,TGTGCCAGCAACGTAGGGGCAGGGAGGGAAGAGACCCAGTACTTC,CASNVGAGREETQYF
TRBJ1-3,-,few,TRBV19,TGTGCCAGCCGGAGGGATCCCTCCTCTGGAAACACCATATATTTT,CASRRDPSSGNTIYF
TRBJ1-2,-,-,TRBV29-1,TGCAGCGCCCTCCCCGCCGGGGGCAGGGGACATGGCTACACCTTC,CSALPAGGRGHGYTF
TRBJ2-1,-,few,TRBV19,TGTGCCAGTAGTGCACAGGGAGCCCACCCCTCCTACAATGAGCAGTTCTTC,CASSAQGAHPSYNEQFF
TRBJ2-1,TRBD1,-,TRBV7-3,TGTGCCAGCAGCCACGGACAGGGGAGGGGATACAATGAGCAGTTCTTC,CASSHGQGRGYNEQFF
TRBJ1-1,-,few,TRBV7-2,TGTGCCAGCACCCGCCCGGGAGCTTACTCTCCTTTCTTT,CASTRPGAYSPFF
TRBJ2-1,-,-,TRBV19,TGTGCCAGTAATCCTCGCCTTGGGAGCTCCTACAATGAGCAGTTCTTC,CASNPRLGSSYNEQFF
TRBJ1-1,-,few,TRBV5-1,TGCGCCAGCAGCTTGTTGGAGGCCGGGAGCACTGAAGCTTTCTTT,CASSLLEAGSTEAFF
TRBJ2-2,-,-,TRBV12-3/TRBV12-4,TGTGCCAGCTTTAACACCGGGGAGCTGTTTTTT,CASFNTGELFF